The following is a T cell receptor beta chain sequence with its context. TRAV- and TRBV-specific primers, spanning alpha and beta chains, primed first-strand cDNA. It was with a constant-region primer and a V-primer adapter that TCRs were amplified over roughly 19 PCR cycles. Each CDR3 protein is one row after TCRdb ran MiXCR on the reads. This table holds about 7,100 distinct CDR3 sequences, 53% found once. This entry is derived from a study of low-dose radiotherapy and immunotherapy resistance in tumors. V lost 2 bases and J 11 bases, leaving 12 bases between the germline ends. Germline-derived CDR1 and CDR2 are SGHDN and FVKESK. The CDR3 is made up of 13 amino acids.

The receptor comes from a human donor with advanced metastatic prostate, ovarian, gallbladder or colorectal cancer (not recorded which). This table probably holds off-target reads from a library built for another chain. The V call is TRBV14, the J call TRBJ2-2, with D possibly being TRBD2 (5 bases). The CDR3 coding sequence is TGTGCCAGCAGCCAACTGGTCCCGGGAGAGCTGTTTTTT. Amino acids: CASSQLVPGELFF. The variable domain in full, completed from reference TRBV14 and TRBJ2-2, reads EAGVTQFPSHSVIEKGQTVTLRCDPISGHDNLYWYRRVMGKEIKFLLHFVKESKQDESGMPNNRFLAERTGGTYSTLKVQPAELEDSGVYFCASSQLVPGELFFGEGSRLTVL.